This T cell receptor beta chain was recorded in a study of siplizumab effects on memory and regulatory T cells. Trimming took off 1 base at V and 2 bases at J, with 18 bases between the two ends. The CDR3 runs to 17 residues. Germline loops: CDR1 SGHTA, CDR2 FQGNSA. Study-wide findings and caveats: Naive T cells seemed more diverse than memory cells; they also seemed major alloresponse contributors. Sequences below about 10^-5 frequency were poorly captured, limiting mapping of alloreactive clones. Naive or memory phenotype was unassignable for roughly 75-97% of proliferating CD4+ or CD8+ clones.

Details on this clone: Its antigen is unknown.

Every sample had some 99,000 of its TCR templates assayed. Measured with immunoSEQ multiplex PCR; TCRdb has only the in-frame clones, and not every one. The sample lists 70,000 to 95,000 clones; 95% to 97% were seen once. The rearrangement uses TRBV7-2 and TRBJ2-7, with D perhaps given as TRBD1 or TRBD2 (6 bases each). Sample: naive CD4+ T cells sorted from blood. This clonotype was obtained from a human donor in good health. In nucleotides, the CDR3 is TGTGCCAGCAGCTTAGGGAGGTGGGGGGCCAAGACCTACGAGCAGTACTTC. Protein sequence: CASSLGRWGAKTYEQYF.